One and the same sample provided the 14 T cell receptor beta chains below, sequenced in a study of CD8 T cells in ankylosing spondylitis. Study outcomes and limitations: Made up of about eight highly homologous variants, a TCR beta motif appeared characteristic of ankylosing spondylitis blood.

Antigens of these TCRs are unknown. One entry per CDR3 protein results from TCRdb running MiXCR on the 5' RACE reads. The profile shows some 840,000 distinct CDR3 sequences, about 10% of them singletons. Sequenced: blood, either unsorted or a sorted T cell fraction (not recorded which). The source is a male donor with ankylosing spondylitis.

The J gene is TRBJ1-2, the V gene TRBV6-5; D remains ambiguous. Germline CDR1 reads MNHEY; CDR2 reads SVGAGI. CDR3 size: 14 residues. The V end was cut by 2 bases, the J end by 1 base, with 8 bases between. In DNA form, the CDR3 reads TGTGCCAGCAGTTACGAGGGATTTAACTATGGCTACACCTTC. This sequence encodes CASSYEGFNYGYTF.

This clonotype came up a few times. This chain's CDR3 is CASSQVILAGSYEQYF. The CDR3 DNA is TGCGCCAGCAGCCAAGTGATACTAGCGGGGTCCTACGAGCAGTACTTC. The V call is TRBV4-1, the J call TRBJ2-7, with 10 bases aligning to TRBD2. CDR3 length: 16 residues. The J segment lost 1 base and the V segment lost 1 base, leaving 4 bases of the junction unmatched. CDR1 and CDR2 from the germline V gene are MGHRA and YSYEKL.

This clonotype was seen ten or more times. This chain connects TRBV20-1 to TRBJ2-1; no clear D. The CDR3 is 12 residues long. Germline CDR1 DFQATT, CDR2 SNEGSKA (reference sequence). Trimming took 4 bases from V and 9 from J, leaving 13 bases between them. The CDR3 DNA reads TGCAGTGCTAATGATGAGCTTTCTGAGCAGTTCTTC. It translates to CSANDELSEQFF.

This clonotype was seen a handful of times. The CDR3 bases are TGTGCCAGCAGCCGAGAAGGGGGCCGTGGCTACACCTTC. It is translated as CASSREGGRGYTF. The genes are TRBV7-6 and TRBJ1-2, with 7 bases aligning to TRBD1. The CDR3 is made up of 13 amino acids. Germline values: CDR1 SGHVS, CDR2 FNYEAQ. J gave up 7 bases and V 5 bases, and 7 bases lay outside the gene matches.

The rearrangement uses TRBV5-6 and TRBJ2-3; TRBD2 agrees at 11 bases. V gave up 2 bases and J gave up 6 bases; unmatched junction bases: 2. The CDR3 is made up of 14 amino acids. CDR1 and CDR2 from the germline V gene are SGHDT and YYEEEE. CDR3 sequence reads: CASSFTSGGDTQYF. In DNA form, the CDR3 reads TGTGCCAGCAGCTTCACTAGCGGGGGTGATACGCAGTATTTT.

Ten or more counts support this clonotype. V usage is TRBV20-1 and J usage is TRBJ2-1; 13 nucleotides match TRBD2. J was trimmed by 5 bases and V by 6 bases; bases with no gene match: 4. This CDR3 contains 14 residues. The germline V gene has CDR1 DFQATT and CDR2 SNEGSKA (reference sequence). CDR3 loop: CSASGLAGNNEQFF. The DNA of the CDR3 is TGCAGTGCCTCGGGACTAGCGGGAAACAATGAGCAGTTCTTC.

The chain links TRBV4-3 to TRBJ2-3, with D perhaps TRBD1 (5 bases). Germline V gene lookup returns CDR1 LGHNA and CDR2 YSLEER. Trimming took 4 bases from V and 0 from J, leaving 11 bases between them. CDR3 size: 15 residues. CDR3 residues: CASSRRTRSTDTQYF. As DNA, the CDR3 is TGCGCCAGCAGCCGGCGGACAAGGAGCACAGATACGCAGTATTTT.

The chain uses TRBV20-1 and TRBJ2-7; D might be TRBD1 or TRBD2, each matching 5 bases. Germline V gives CDR1 DFQATT, CDR2 SNEGSKA (reference sequence). V dropped 6 bases and J dropped 0 bases, with 15 bases sitting between them. There are 14 residues in the CDR3. For the CDR3, the DNA is TGCAGTGCCTCGACCGGGACGAGCTCCTACGAGCAGTACTTC. This translates into CSASTGTSSYEQYF.

This clonotype was counted a few times. The V and J genes are TRBV9 and TRBJ2-7; the match to TRBD2 covers 7 bases. Germline loops: CDR1 SGDLS, CDR2 YYNGEE. The length of the CDR3 is 15 residues. The V gene end was trimmed by 4 bases and the J gene end by 0 bases; junction bases not matched to a gene: 7. The CDR3 reads CASSPSGAASYEQYF. CDR3 in DNA: TGTGCCAGCAGCCCCAGCGGGGCGGCCTCCTACGAGCAGTACTTC.

This clonotype was seen repeatedly, ten times or more. The J gene is TRBJ2-1, the V gene TRBV5-1; D is ambiguous. The CDR3 loop spans 13 amino acids. V was trimmed by 0 bases and J by 5 bases, leaving 6 bases between them. CDR1 is SGHRS and CDR2 is YFSETQ in the germline V gene. The CDR3 DNA follows: TGCGCCAGCAGCTTGGCGCAAAACAATGAGCAGTTCTTC. Translation gives CASSLAQNNEQFF.

This clonotype has just a few counts. The J gene is TRBJ2-5, the V gene TRBV9, with D possibly matching TRBD2 (5 bases). This CDR3 comprises 16 residues. The V and J ends lost 4 bases and 5 bases respectively, with 21 bases between them. In germline, CDR1 is SGDLS, CDR2 YYNGEE. In DNA, the CDR3 is TGTGCCAGCAGCACCTCCCCTAGCAGAACGGGGGAGACCCAGTACTTC. Translated, it gives CASSTSPSRTGETQYF.

The rearrangement uses TRBV20-1 and TRBJ2-6; 7 bases agree with TRBD2. The germline V gene encodes CDR1 DFQATT and CDR2 SNEGSKA (reference sequence). This CDR3 region has 15 residues. V was clipped by 3 bases and J by 0 bases; unmatched bases: 2. Here the CDR3 DNA reads TGCAGTGCTAGGGGGGGGAACTCTGGGGCCAACGTCCTGACTTTC. Translation gives CSARGGNSGANVLTF.

This chain connects TRBV7-9 to TRBJ1-2; D is unclear. The CDR3 consists of 16 residues. V was pared by 5 bases and J by 5 bases, with 21 bases between. The germline V gene has CDR1 SEHNR and CDR2 FQNEAQ (reference sequence). CDR3 region: CASSTMLAGERYGYTF. The CDR3, as DNA: TGTGCCAGCAGCACCATGTTGGCAGGAGAGAGGTATGGCTACACCTTC.

The sample holds many counts of this clonotype. Here the CDR3 DNA reads TGTGCCAGCAGCAAACAGGGAAATCAGCCCCAGCATTTT. As protein: CASSKQGNQPQHF. This chain connects TRBV6-6 to TRBJ1-5; D perhaps matches TRBD1 (6 bases). Germline CDR1 and CDR2: MNHNY and SVGAGI (reference sequence). This CDR3 has 13 amino acids. V lost 6 bases and J 4 bases, leaving 10 bases between the germline ends.